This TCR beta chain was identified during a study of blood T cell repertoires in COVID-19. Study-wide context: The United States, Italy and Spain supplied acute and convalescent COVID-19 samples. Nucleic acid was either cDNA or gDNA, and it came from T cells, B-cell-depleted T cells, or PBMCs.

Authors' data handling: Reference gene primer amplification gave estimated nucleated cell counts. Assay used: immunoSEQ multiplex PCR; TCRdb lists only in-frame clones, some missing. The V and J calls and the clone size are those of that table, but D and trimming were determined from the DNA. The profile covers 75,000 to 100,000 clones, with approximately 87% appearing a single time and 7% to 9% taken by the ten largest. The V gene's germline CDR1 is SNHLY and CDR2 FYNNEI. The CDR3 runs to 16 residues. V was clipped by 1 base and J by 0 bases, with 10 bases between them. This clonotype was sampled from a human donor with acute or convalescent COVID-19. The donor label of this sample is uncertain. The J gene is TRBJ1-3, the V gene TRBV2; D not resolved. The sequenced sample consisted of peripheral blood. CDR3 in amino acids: CASSEDYLSSGNTIYF. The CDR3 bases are TGTGCCAGCAGTGAAGACTACCTATCCTCTGGAAACACCATATATTTT.